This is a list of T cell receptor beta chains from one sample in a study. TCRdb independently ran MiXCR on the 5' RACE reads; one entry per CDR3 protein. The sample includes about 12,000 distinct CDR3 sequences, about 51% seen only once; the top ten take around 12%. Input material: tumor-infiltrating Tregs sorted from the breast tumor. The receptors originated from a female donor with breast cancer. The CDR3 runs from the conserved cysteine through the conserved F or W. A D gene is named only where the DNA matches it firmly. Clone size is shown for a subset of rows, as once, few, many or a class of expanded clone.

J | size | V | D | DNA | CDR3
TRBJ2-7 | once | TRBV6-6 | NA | TGTGCCAGCAGTGACCATAGGACCGAGCAGTACTTC | CASSDHRTEQYF
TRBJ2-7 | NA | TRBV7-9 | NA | TGTGCCGGCAGTCCGGGACTGGCAAGCTACGAGCAGTACTTC | CAGSPGLASYEQYF
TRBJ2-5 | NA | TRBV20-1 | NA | TGCAGTGCTAACCCGGACTATCAAGAGACCCAGTACTTC | CSANPDYQETQYF
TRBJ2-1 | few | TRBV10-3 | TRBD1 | TGTGCCAGCGTCCCTACCGGGACAGGGAACAATGAGCAGTTCTTC | CASVPTGTGNNEQFF
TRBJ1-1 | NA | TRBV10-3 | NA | TGTGCCATCAGTGTAACCGGGACTGACACTGAAGCTTTCTTT | CAISVTGTDTEAFF
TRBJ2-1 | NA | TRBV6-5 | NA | TGTGCCAGCCAGGGCCCCAGGGATGAGCAGTTCTTC | CASQGPRDEQFF
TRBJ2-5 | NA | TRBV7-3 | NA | TGTGCCAGCAGCTCCGGGACAAAAGAGACCCAGTACTTC | CASSSGTKETQYF
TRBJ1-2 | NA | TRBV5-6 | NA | TGTGCCAGCAGCTTGGTATCGAGGGGTCCCGCGCATGGCTACACCTTC | CASSLVSRGPAHGYTF
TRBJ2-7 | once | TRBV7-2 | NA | TGTGCCAGCGGAATCCAGGCGGGGACTGACTACGAGCAGTACTTC | CASGIQAGTDYEQYF
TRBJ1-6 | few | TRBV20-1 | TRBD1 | TGCAGTGCTAGCCCGCAGGGGGGGCATTCACCCCTCCACTTT | CSASPQGGHSPLHF
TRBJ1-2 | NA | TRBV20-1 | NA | TGCAGTGCACGGGACCCGAACTATGGCTACACCTTC | CSARDPNYGYTF
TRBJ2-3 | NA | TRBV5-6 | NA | TGTGCCAGCAGCTTATCTCGGATCACAGATACGCAGTATTTT | CASSLSRITDTQYF
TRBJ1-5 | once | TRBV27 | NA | TGTGCCAGCAGTCGAGGGGGAGGCAATCAGCCCCAGCATTTT | CASSRGGGNQPQHF
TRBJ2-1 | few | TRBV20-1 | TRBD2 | TGCAGTGCTCTACCTATGACTAGCGGAGACAATGAGCAGTTCTTC | CSALPMTSGDNEQFF
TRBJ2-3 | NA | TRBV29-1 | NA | TGCAGCGTTGAAGTAGCTACAGATACGCAGTATTTT | CSVEVATDTQYF
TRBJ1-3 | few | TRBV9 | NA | TGTGCCAGCAGCGTAGGACAAGAGAACACCATATATTTT | CASSVGQENTIYF
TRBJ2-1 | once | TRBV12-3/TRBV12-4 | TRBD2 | TGTGCCAGCAGCACTTATAGCGGGAACAATGAGCAGTTCTTC | CASSTYSGNNEQFF
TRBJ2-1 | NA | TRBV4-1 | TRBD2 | TGCGCCAGCAGCCAAGCCCCAGCGGGGGCGGATGAGCAGTTCTTC | CASSQAPAGADEQFF
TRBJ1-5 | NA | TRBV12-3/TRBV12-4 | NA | TGTGCCAGCAGCCGGACGGGCAATCAGCCCCAGCATTTT | CASSRTGNQPQHF
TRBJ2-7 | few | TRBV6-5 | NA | TGTGCCAGCAGGGTGGGGGGACACGAGCAGTACTTC | CASRVGGHEQYF
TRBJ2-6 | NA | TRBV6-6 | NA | TGTGCCAGCAGTGCGCAGGACGCTGGGGCCAACGTCCTGACTTTC | CASSAQDAGANVLTF
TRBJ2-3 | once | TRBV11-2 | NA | TGTGCCAGCCGGGTCAGGGCTAGTACAGATACGCAGTATTTT | CASRVRASTDTQYF
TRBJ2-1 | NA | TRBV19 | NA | TGTGCCAGTAGTCCGCAGGGCGATGAGCAGTTCTTC | CASSPQGDEQFF
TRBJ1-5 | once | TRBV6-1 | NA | TGTGCCAGCAGTGGGGGGTCCGGGCCCCAGCATTTT | CASSGGSGPQHF
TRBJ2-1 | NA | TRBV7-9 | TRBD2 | TGTGCCAGCACCACTAGCGGGTCCTATAATGAGCAGTTCTTC | CASTTSGSYNEQFF
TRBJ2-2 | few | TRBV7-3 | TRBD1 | TGTGCCAGCAGCCTCCTGACAGGGTGGGCAGCGGAGCTGTTTTTT | CASSLLTGWAAELFF
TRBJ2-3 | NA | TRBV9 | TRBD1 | TGTGCCAGCAGTAACAGGGGAGCAGATACGCAGTATTTT | CASSNRGADTQYF
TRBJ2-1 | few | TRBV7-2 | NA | TGTGCCAGCAGCTTAAAGCATGAGCAGTTCTTC | CASSLKHEQFF
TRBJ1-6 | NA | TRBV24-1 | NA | TGTGCCACGCAAACAGGTTTCGGGACACTCCACTTT | CATQTGFGTLHF
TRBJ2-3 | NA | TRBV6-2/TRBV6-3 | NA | TGTGCCAGTCAAGAGGCAGATACGCAGTATTTT | CASQEADTQYF
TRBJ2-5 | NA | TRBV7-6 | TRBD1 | TGTGCCAGCAGCTTAGTCGGGACAGATACCAAAGAGACCCAGTACTTC | CASSLVGTDTKETQYF
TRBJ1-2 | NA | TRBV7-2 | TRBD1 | TGTGCCAGCAGCTTGGACAGGGTGCCGTATGGCTACACCTTC | CASSLDRVPYGYTF
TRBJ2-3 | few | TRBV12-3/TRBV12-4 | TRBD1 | TGTGCCAGCACCCCACCGGGACAGGGCACAGATACGCAGTATTTT | CASTPPGQGTDTQYF
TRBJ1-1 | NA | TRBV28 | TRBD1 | TGTGCCAGCAGTTGGAAACCGGGACAGAAGAACACTGAAGCTTTCTTT | CASSWKPGQKNTEAFF
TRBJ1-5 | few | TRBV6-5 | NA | TGTGCCAGCAGTGCGGCTCGGGGTCAGCCCCAGCATTTT | CASSAARGQPQHF
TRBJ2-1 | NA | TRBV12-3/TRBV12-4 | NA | TGTGCCAGCAGTCCCCGGGGCGGACATGAGCAGTTCTTC | CASSPRGGHEQFF
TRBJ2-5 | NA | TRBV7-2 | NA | TGTGCCAGCAGCTCCCGAGAAGAGACCCAGTACTTC | CASSSREETQYF